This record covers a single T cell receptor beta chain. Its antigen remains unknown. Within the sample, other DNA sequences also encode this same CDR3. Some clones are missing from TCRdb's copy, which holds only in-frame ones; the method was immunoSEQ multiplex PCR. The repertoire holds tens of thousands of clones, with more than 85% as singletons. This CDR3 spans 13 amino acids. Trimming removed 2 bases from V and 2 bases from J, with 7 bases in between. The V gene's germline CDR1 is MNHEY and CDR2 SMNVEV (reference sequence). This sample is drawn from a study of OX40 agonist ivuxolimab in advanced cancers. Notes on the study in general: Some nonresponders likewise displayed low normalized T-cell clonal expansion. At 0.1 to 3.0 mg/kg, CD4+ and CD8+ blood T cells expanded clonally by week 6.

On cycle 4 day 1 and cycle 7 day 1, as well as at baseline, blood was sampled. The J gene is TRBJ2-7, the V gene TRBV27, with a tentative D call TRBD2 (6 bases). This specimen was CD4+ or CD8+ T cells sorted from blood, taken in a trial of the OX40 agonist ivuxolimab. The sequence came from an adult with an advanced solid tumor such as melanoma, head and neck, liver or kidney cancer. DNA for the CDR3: TGTGCCAGCAGTTTACCGGGAGCCTACGAGCAGTACTTC. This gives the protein CASSLPGAYEQYF.